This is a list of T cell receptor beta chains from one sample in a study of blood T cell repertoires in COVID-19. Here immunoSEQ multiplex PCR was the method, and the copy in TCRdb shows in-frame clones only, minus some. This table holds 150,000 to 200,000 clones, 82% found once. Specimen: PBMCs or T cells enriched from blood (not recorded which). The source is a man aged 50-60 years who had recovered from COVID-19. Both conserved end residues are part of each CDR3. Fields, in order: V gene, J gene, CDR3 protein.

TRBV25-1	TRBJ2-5	CASREGGQRKETQYF
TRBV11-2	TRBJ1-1	CASSFSGEAFF
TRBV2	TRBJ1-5	CASSELGDRVSNQPQHF
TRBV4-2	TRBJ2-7	CASSQAPMTGAGEQYF
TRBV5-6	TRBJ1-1	CASSLAGPNTEAFF
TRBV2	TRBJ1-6	CASSKTGSYNSPLHF
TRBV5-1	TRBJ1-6	CASSLAADRGGSPLHF
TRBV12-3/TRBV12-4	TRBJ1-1	CASSYGIEAFF
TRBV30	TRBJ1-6	CAWSGRHGNNSPLHF
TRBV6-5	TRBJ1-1	CASMDSYEAFF
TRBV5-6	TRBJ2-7	CASSQLASGPLEQYF
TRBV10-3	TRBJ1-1	CAISEGRGTEAFF
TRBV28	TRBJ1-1	CASIGTGRVAFF
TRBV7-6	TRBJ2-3	CASSVTGTSGRGPDTQYF
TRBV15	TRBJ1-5	CATSSDFYQPQHF
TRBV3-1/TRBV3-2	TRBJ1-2	CASSQEQGHMGYTF
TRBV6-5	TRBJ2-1	CASSGVINEQFF
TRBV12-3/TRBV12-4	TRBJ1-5	CASRGQYNQPQHF
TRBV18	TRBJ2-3	CASSPGQADTQYF
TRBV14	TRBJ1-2	CASSPDRGRGYTF
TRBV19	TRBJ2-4	CASSISGQGVDGSKNIQYF
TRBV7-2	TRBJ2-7	CASSPKTGVYEQYF
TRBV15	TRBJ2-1	CATSRDLSGKYNEQFF
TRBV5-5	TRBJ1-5	CASSLDVYSNQPQHF
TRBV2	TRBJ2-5	CASSVDGRETQYF
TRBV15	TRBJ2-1	CATRGLADSYNEQFF
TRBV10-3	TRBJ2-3	CAIRGVKASGTATDTQYF
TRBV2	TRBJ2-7	CASRKSITRDRGVYEQYF
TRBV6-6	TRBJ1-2	CASSPTGSGYTF
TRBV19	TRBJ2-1	CASSISSSGSYNEQFF
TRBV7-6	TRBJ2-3	CASSLSGSTDTQYF
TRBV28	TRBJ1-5	CASNRDANQPQHF
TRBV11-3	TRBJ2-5	CASSLGRLAGGGREGETQYF
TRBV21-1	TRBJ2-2	CASSPGQPENTGELFF
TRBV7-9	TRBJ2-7	CASTLRGGAGSSYEQYF
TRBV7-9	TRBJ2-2	CASSFSANTGELFF
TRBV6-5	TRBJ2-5	CASSPGQGDVETQYF
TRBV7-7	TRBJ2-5	CASSLTGAGGQETQYF
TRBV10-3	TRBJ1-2	CAISATNYGYTF
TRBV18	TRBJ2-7	CASSQFTGGASYEQYF
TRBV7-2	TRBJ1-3	CASSFLNTLGNTIYF
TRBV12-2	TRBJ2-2	CAPRGTGASTGELFF
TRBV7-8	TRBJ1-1	CASSPFKDSKAFF
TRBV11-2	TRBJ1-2	CASSDWFSGRLWGYTF
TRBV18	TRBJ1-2	CASSQQTGAYGYTF
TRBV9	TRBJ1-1	CASSVFTQPTGEENTEAFF
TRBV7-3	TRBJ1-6	CASSSMAPDRNSPLHF
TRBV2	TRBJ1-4	CASYNRILVNLAFNEKLFF
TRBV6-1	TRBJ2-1	CASSEGGIDYNEQFF
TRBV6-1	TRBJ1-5	CASSEEVQGIHQPQHF
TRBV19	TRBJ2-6	CASSIPRAGANVLTF
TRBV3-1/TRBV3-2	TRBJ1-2	CASSQGGTGAGYTF
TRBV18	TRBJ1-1	CASSPPARTEAFF
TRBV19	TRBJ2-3	CASSILLSDTQYF
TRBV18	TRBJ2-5	CASSGLAGPETQYF